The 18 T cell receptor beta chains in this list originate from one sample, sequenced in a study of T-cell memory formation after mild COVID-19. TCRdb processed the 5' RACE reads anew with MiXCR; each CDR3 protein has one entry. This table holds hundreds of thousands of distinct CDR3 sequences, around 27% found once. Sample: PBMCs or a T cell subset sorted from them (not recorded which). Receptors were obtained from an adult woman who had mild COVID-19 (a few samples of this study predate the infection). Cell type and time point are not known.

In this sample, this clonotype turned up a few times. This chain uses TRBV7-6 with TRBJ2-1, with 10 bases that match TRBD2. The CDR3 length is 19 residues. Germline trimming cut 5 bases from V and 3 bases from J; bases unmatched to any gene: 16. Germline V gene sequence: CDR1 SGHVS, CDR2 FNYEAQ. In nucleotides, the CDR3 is TGTGCCAGCAGCCCAGAAGTGCGTAGGACTAGCGGAGACTACAATGAGCAGTTCTTC. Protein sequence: CASSPEVRRTSGDYNEQFF.

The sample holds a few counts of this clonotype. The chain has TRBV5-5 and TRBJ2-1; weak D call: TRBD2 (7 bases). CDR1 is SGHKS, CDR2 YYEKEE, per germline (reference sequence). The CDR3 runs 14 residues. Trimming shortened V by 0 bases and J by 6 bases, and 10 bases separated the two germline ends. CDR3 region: CASSLVGGGNEQFF. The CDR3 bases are TGTGCCAGCAGCTTGGTAGGGGGGGGCAATGAGCAGTTCTTC.

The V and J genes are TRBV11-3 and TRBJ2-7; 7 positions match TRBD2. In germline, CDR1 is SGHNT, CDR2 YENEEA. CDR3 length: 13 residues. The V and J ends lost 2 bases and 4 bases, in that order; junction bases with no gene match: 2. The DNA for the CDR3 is TGTGCCAGCAGCTTAAGGGACTATTACGAGCAGTACTTC. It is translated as CASSLRDYYEQYF.

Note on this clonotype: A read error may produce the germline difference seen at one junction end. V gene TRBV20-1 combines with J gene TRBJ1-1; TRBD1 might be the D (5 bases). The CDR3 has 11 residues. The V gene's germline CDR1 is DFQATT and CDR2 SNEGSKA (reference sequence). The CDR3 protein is CSAPGNTEALF. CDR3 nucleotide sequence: TGCAGTGCTCCAGGGAACACTGAAGCTCTCTTT.

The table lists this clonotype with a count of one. The CDR3 DNA reads as TGTGCCAGCAGCCAAGGACCGGGTTCAGCCTACGAGCAGTACTTC. This encodes CASSQGPGSAYEQYF. This rearrangement joins TRBV3-1 to TRBJ2-7; D call uncertain. The CDR3 is made up of 15 amino acids. Per the germline V gene, CDR1 is LGHDT and CDR2 is YNNKEL (reference sequence). The V end lost 1 base, the J end lost 2 bases, and 12 bases lay between the germline ends.

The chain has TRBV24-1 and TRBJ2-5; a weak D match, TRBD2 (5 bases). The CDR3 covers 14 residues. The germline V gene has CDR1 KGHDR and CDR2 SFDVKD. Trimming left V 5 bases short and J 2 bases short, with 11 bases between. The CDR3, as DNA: TGTGCCACCAGTGGTACCCGGGATCAAGAGACCCAGTACTTC. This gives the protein CATSGTRDQETQYF.

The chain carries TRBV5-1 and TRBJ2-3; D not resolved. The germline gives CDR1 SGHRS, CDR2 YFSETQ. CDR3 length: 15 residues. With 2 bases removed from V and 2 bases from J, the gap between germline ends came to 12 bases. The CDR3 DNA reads TGCGCCAGCAGCTTTTGGCGTTCGAACACAGATACGCAGTATTTT. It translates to CASSFWRSNTDTQYF.

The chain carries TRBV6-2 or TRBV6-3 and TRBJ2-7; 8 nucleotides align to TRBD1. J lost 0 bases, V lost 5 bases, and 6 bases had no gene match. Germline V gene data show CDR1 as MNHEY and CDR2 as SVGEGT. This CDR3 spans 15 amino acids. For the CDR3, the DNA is TGTGCCAGCAGTCGACAGGGGTTAAGCTCCTACGAGCAGTACTTC. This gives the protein CASSRQGLSSYEQYF.

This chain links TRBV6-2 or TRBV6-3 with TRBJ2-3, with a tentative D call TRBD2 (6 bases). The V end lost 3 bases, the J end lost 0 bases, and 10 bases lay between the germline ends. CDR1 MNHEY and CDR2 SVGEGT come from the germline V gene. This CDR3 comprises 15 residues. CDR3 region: CASSYGSGSTDTQYF. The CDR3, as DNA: TGTGCCAGCAGTTATGGTAGCGGTAGCACAGATACGCAGTATTTT.

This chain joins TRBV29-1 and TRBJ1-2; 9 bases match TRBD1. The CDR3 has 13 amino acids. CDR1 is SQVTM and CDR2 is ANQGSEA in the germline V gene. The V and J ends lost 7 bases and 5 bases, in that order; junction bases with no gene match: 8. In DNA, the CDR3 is TGCAGCGCTAGGACAGGGGTTGGGTATGGCTACACCTTC. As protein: CSARTGVGYGYTF.

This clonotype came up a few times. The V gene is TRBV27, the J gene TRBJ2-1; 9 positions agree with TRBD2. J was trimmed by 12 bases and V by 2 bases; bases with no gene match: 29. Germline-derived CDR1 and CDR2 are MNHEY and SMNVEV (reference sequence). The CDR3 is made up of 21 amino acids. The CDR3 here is CASSLKGVIAGVARVYAGQFF. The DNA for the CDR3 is TGTGCCAGCAGTTTAAAGGGGGTGATAGCGGGGGTCGCAAGAGTATATGCTGGGCAGTTCTTC.

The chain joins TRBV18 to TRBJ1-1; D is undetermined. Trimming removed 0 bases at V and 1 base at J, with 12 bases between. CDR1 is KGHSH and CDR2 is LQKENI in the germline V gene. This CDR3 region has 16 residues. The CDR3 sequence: CASSPPFRPGNTEAFF. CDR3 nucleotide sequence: TGTGCCAGCTCACCACCGTTCAGGCCGGGGAACACTGAAGCTTTCTTT.

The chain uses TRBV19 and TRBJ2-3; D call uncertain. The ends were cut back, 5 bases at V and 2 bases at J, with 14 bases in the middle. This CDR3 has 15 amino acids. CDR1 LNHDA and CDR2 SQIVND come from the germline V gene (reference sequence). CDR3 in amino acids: CASSAPRRPTDTQYF. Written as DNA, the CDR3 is TGTGCCAGTAGTGCGCCGCGGCGCCCCACAGATACGCAGTATTTT.

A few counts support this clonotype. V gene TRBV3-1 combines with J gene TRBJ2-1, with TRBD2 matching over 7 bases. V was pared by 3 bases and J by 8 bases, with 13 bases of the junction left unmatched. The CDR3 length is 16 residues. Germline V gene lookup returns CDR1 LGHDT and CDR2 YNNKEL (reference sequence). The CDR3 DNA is TGTGCCAGCAGCCACGATACTAGCCTGGGGGGGGATGAGCAGTTCTTC. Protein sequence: CASSHDTSLGGDEQFF.

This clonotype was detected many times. CDR3 amino acids: CASSYSAGASYEQYF. The DNA of the CDR3 is TGTGCCAGCAGTTACTCGGCGGGTGCCTCCTACGAGCAGTACTTC. The genes are TRBV6-5 and TRBJ2-7, with D possibly being TRBD2 (5 bases). V was clipped by 0 bases and J by 0 bases, with 9 bases between them. This CDR3 has 15 amino acids. The germline gives CDR1 MNHEY, CDR2 SVGAGI.

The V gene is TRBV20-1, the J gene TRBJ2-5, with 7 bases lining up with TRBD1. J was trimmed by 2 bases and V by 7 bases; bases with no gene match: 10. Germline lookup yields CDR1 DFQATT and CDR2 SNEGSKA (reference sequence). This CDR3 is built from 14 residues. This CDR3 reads CSVFGQAGQETQYF. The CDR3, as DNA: TGCAGTGTTTTCGGACAGGCCGGACAAGAGACCCAGTACTTC.

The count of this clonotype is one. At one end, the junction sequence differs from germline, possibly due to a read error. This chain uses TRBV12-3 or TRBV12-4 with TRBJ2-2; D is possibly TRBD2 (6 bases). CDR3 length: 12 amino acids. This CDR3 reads CASGGGAGELFF. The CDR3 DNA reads TGTGCCAGCGGAGGCGGGGCCGGGGAACTGTTTTTT.

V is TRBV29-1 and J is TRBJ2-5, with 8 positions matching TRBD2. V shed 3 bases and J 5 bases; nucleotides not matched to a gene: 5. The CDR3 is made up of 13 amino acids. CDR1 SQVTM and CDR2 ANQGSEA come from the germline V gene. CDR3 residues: CSVDGGARETQYF. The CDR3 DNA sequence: TGCAGCGTTGACGGGGGGGCCCGGGAGACCCAGTACTTC.